The 23 T cell receptor beta chains below were found in one sample sequenced in a study of blood T cell repertoires in COVID-19. TCRdb keeps only in-frame clones here, not all; method: immunoSEQ multiplex PCR. The profile shows 200,000 to 250,000 clones, 75% to 90% of them singletons. Sequencing was performed on peripheral blood. The receptors come from a man aged 25 to 40 with COVID-19, enrolled during active disease.

Only a few counts were recorded for this clone. The chain is built from TRBV7-9 and TRBJ1-5, with D maybe TRBD1 (5 bases). In germline, CDR1 is SEHNR, CDR2 FQNEAQ (reference sequence). The CDR3 spans 13 residues. V lost 5 bases to trimming and J lost 5 bases, with 10 bases between them. CDR3 residues: CASSRAGHQPQHF. The CDR3, as DNA: TGTGCCAGCAGCCGCGCGGGGCATCAGCCCCAGCATTTT. The variable domain in full, with the rest retrieved from reference TRBV7-9 and TRBJ1-5, is DTGVSQNPRHKITKRGQNVTFRCDPISEHNRLYWYRQTLGQGPEFLTYFQNEAQLEKSRLLSDRFSAERPKGSFSTLEIQRTEQGDSAMYLCASSRAGHQPQHFGDGTRLSIL.

The rearrangement links TRBV25-1 to TRBJ1-3; no clear D. V was clipped by 0 bases and J by 0 bases, with 15 bases between them. This CDR3 spans 18 amino acids. Germline V gene lookup returns CDR1 MGHDK and CDR2 SYGVNS. The CDR3 DNA sequence: TGTGCCAGCAGTGAATATTTTGGATGGGAGGCCTCTGGAAACACCATATATTTT. It yields the protein CASSEYFGWEASGNTIYF. Full variable domain (remainder filled in from reference TRBV25-1 and TRBJ1-3): EADIYQTPRYLVIGTGKKITLECSQTMGHDKMYWYQQDPGMELHLIHYSYGVNSTEKGDLSSESTVSRIRTEHFPLTLESARPSHTSQYLCASSEYFGWEASGNTIYFGEGSWLTVV.

The chain employs TRBV3-1 (or the pseudogene TRBV3-2) and TRBJ2-6; D unclear. CDR3 size: 16 residues. V was shortened by 4 bases and J by 4 bases, with 14 bases between the two germline ends. Looked up from germline, CDR1 is LGHDT and CDR2 is YNNKEL (reference sequence). The CDR3 region is CASSPQAVTGANVLTF. The CDR3, as DNA: TGTGCCAGCAGCCCGCAGGCCGTGACGGGGGCCAACGTCCTGACTTTC.

This chain joins TRBV7-2 and TRBJ2-3; 9 bases are shared with TRBD1. The germline V gene encodes CDR1 SGHTA and CDR2 FQGNSA. This CDR3 region has 14 residues. Losses at the gene ends were 5 bases for V and 5 bases for J; bases not matched to a gene: 5. CDR3 nucleotides: TGTGCCAGCAGCCTGCAGGGACAGGGAGATACGCAGTATTTT. It encodes CASSLQGQGDTQYF.

The chain couples TRBV9 to TRBJ1-6; 10 bases are a match to TRBD1. The CDR3 is made up of 23 amino acids. Looked up from germline, CDR1 is SGDLS and CDR2 is YYNGEE. The J segment lost 0 bases and the V segment lost 3 bases, leaving 21 bases of the junction unmatched. As DNA, the CDR3 is TGTGCCAGCAGCGGGGGGTCCCCTCGACAGGGGGCGCCTAGGAGCTCCTATAATTCACCCCTCCACTTT. The encoded protein is CASSGGSPRQGAPRSSYNSPLHF.

The CDR3, as DNA: TGTGCCAGCAGCCAGGGGCCCCGAAGGACTGGCTACACCTTC. This translates into CASSQGPRRTGYTF. This chain joins TRBV3-1 (or the pseudogene TRBV3-2) and TRBJ1-2; D may be TRBD1 (5 bases). The CDR3 sequence is 14 residues long. Trimming removed 3 bases from V and 7 bases from J, with 15 bases in between. CDR1 LGHDT and CDR2 YNNKEL come from the germline V gene (reference sequence).

The chain carries TRBV12-3 or TRBV12-4 and TRBJ1-1; 7 nucleotides align to TRBD1. The CDR3 consists of 13 residues. V lost 3 bases to trimming and J lost 5 bases; unmatched junction nucleotides: 3. CDR3 coding DNA: TGTGCCAGCAGTTTCGCAGGGGGGACTGAAGCTTTCTTT. Its protein is CASSFAGGTEAFF.

The chain carries TRBV5-5 and TRBJ2-3, with 7 bases fitting TRBD1. Germline CDR1 reads SGHKS; CDR2 reads YYEKEE (reference sequence). The CDR3 covers 17 residues. J lost 2 bases, V lost 0 bases, and 9 bases had no gene match. CDR3 nucleotide sequence: TGTGCCAGCAGCTTGGCCTGGACAGGCGGTGACACAGATACGCAGTATTTT. Translation gives CASSLAWTGGDTDTQYF.

This chain links TRBV25-1 with TRBJ1-1, with TRBD1 matching over 11 bases. Germline V gives CDR1 MGHDK, CDR2 SYGVNS. This CDR3 has 15 amino acids. V dropped 6 bases and J dropped 4; count of bases not matched to a gene: 7. The CDR3 spells CASRGTGGMGTEAFF. In DNA form, the CDR3 reads TGTGCCAGCAGAGGGACAGGGGGTATGGGCACTGAAGCTTTCTTT.

This CDR3 reads CASSEVGTSGYNEQFF. The CDR3 DNA is TGTGCCAGCAGTGAAGTCGGGACTAGCGGTTACAATGAGCAGTTCTTC. The chain has TRBV6-1 and TRBJ2-1; TRBD2 aligns across 11 bases. V was pared by 1 base and J by 4 bases, with 3 bases of the junction left unmatched. Germline V gives CDR1 MNHNS, CDR2 SASEGT. The length of the CDR3 is 16 residues.

V gene TRBV6-5 combines with J gene TRBJ1-2; D possibly corresponds to TRBD1 (5 bases). V was trimmed by 6 bases and J by 2 bases, leaving 10 bases between them. From germline, CDR1 is MNHEY and CDR2 SVGAGI. The CDR3 is 13 amino acids. This CDR3 is CASRPDINYGYTF. The CDR3 DNA follows: TGTGCCAGCAGACCGGACATAAACTATGGCTACACCTTC.

This chain uses TRBV4-3 with TRBJ1-5; D not resolved. V was cut by 4 bases and J by 0 bases, with 10 bases left in between. This CDR3 has 15 residues. The V gene's germline CDR1 is LGHNA and CDR2 YSLEER. The CDR3 reads CASSLGLFSNQPQHF. The CDR3 nucleotides read TGCGCCAGCAGCCTTGGACTTTTTAGCAATCAGCCCCAGCATTTT.

The chain combines TRBV6-5 with TRBJ1-1; 7 bases are a match to TRBD1. The length of the CDR3 is 14 residues. With V trimmed by 5 bases and J by 3 bases, 6 bases remained unmatched. Germline assignment: CDR1 MNHEY and CDR2 SVGAGI. The chain's CDR3 is CASSIRDSYTEAFF. CDR3 sequence (DNA): TGTGCCAGCAGTATAAGGGACAGCTACACTGAAGCTTTCTTT.

The chain joins TRBV2 to TRBJ2-7, with 7 bases identical to TRBD1. Trimming cost V 6 bases and J 4 bases; bases outside gene matches: 6. Germline V gives CDR1 SNHLY, CDR2 FYNNEI. The length of the CDR3 is 13 residues. DNA of the CDR3: TGTGCCAGCAGCCGGGACAGCTATTACGAGCAGTACTTC. It is translated as CASSRDSYYEQYF.

V gene TRBV7-8 combines with J gene TRBJ2-7; weak D call: TRBD1 (6 bases). The germline CDR1 and CDR2 sequences are SGHVS and FQNEAQ. V was shortened by 5 bases and J by 4 bases, with 18 bases between the two germline ends. The CDR3 runs to 15 residues. CDR3 DNA sequence: TGTGCCAGCAGCCCCCCAAGGGGGACCGGTTACGAGCAGTACTTC. Translation gives CASSPPRGTGYEQYF.

This clone was detected only a few times. The chain carries TRBV5-1 and TRBJ1-6; the D gene is possibly TRBD1 (5 bases). V lost 0 bases to trimming and J lost 6 bases, with 10 bases between them. Germline CDR1 SGHRS, CDR2 YFSETQ. There are 15 residues in the CDR3. DNA of the CDR3: TGCGCCAGCAGCTTGGCCAGGGTGGTTAATTCACCCCTCCACTTT. Translating it yields CASSLARVVNSPLHF.

The rearrangement links TRBV4-3 to TRBJ2-7, with 7 bases fitting TRBD2. After removal of 2 bases from V and 3 bases from J, the junction contained 19 bases not matched to a gene. CDR3 size: 19 residues. Germline values: CDR1 LGHNA, CDR2 YSLEER. CDR3 sequence (DNA): TGCGCCAGCAGCCAAATCCCGGGAGCGGGGTCTGTGATTTACTACGAGCAGTACTTC. Translation: CASSQIPGAGSVIYYEQYF.

This clone is a singleton in its sample. The chain employs TRBV11-3 and TRBJ2-7; the D gene is possibly TRBD1 (6 bases). CDR1 is SGHNT and CDR2 is YENEEA in the germline V gene. The CDR3 runs 14 residues. V lost 1 base to trimming and J lost 3 bases, with 10 bases between them. CDR3 sequence: CASSLAGAGYEQYF. CDR3 DNA sequence: TGTGCCAGCAGCTTAGCAGGGGCAGGCTACGAGCAGTACTTC. Together with reference TRBV11-3 and TRBJ2-7, the CDR3 gives the full variable domain: EAGVVQSPRYKIIEKKQPVAFWCNPISGHNTLYWYLQNLGQGPELLIRYENEEAVDDSQLPKDRFSAERLKGVDSTLKIQPAELGDSAVYLCASSLAGAGYEQYFGPGTRLTVT.

This chain joins TRBV10-3 and TRBJ2-1; 11 bases line up with TRBD2. The germline V gene encodes CDR1 ENHRY and CDR2 SYGVKD. Germline trimming cut 6 bases from V and 4 bases from J; bases unmatched to any gene: 11. This CDR3 is 17 amino acids long. CDR3 amino acids: CAIRGDTSGGVYNEQFF. The CDR3 nucleotides are TGTGCCATCAGGGGAGATACTAGCGGGGGAGTTTACAATGAGCAGTTCTTC.

The rearrangement uses TRBV5-5 and TRBJ2-2; maybe TRBD1 (6 bases). Germline CDR1 SGHKS, CDR2 YYEKEE (reference sequence). Trimming removed 10 bases at V and 9 bases at J, with 22 bases between. The CDR3 has 14 residues. CDR3 nucleotides: TGTGCCTCTCTCCAGGGTCAGGGGTACCGGGAGCTGTTTTTT. Amino acid sequence: CASLQGQGYRELFF.

The chain joins TRBV11-3 to TRBJ2-3; a possible D gene is TRBD1 (5 bases). Germline CDR1 is SGHNT and CDR2 is YENEEA. Trimming pared 6 bases from V and 5 bases from J, leaving 12 bases between. The CDR3 contains 13 residues. The CDR3: CASSSRGGDTQYF. As DNA, the CDR3 is TGTGCCAGCAGTTCAAGGGGTGGAGATACGCAGTATTTT. The full variable domain, its missing parts supplied by reference TRBV11-3 and TRBJ2-3, is EAGVVQSPRYKIIEKKQPVAFWCNPISGHNTLYWYLQNLGQGPELLIRYENEEAVDDSQLPKDRFSAERLKGVDSTLKIQPAELGDSAVYLCASSSRGGDTQYFGPGTRLTVL.

The chain uses TRBV4-1 and TRBJ1-6; D call uncertain. V was shortened by 4 bases and J by 7 bases, with 14 bases between the two germline ends. Per germline, CDR1 MGHRA and CDR2 YSYEKL. The CDR3 spans 15 residues. The CDR3 bases are TGCGCCAGCAGCCCCCGGGCAGGACTAAATTCACCCCTCCACTTT. Its translation is CASSPRAGLNSPLHF.

V is TRBV28 and J is TRBJ2-1, with D possibly TRBD1 on 7 matching bases. V dropped 5 bases and J dropped 3 bases, with 14 bases sitting between them. Germline V lookup: CDR1 MDHEN, CDR2 SYDVKM. The length of the CDR3 is 15 residues. Written as DNA, the CDR3 is TGTGCCAGCAGTCCTCAGGGGGGAAGCTACAATGAGCAGTTCTTC. Translated: CASSPQGGSYNEQFF.